A selection of T cell receptor beta chains follows, all from one sample in a study of Ad26.COV2.S vaccination and SARS-CoV-2 variants. Libraries were prepared by immunoSEQ multiplex PCR; TCRdb keeps only in-frame clonotypes and omits some of them. The sample lists about 420,000 clones, around 87% seen once, with around 3.6% in the top ten. The sequencing used peripheral blood, collected in a trial of Ad26.COV2.S vaccine versus placebo. The source is a person between 18 and 59 years old who received the Ad26.COV2.S COVID-19 vaccine or a placebo. Both conserved end residues are part of each CDR3. A D gene is named only where the DNA matches it firmly. Clone size is shown for a subset of rows, as once, few, many or a class of expanded clone.

13	TRBV5-1	.	.	TRBJ1-1	TGCGCCAGCAGCTTCGGGGGAAACACTGAAGCTTTCTTT	CASSFGGNTEAFF
16	TRBV7-9	.	once	TRBJ2-1	TGTGCCAGCAGCCCACCGGCGGCCGTAGGAGGCAATGAGCAGTTCTTC	CASSPPAAVGGNEQFF
16	TRBV7-9	.	.	TRBJ2-6	TGTGCCAGCAGTTTAGGGCCCGGGTCTGGGGCCAACGTCCTGACTTTC	CASSLGPGSGANVLTF
17	TRBV11-2	.	once	TRBJ1-3	TGTGCCAGCAGCTTAAGCTGGGTTTTAAGTTCTGGAAACACCATATATTTT	CASSLSWVLSSGNTIYF
15	TRBV3-1/TRBV3-2	TRBD1	.	TRBJ2-7	TGTGCCAGCAGCCTACCGGGACAGGGGGCTGGGGAGCAGTACTTC	CASSLPGQGAGEQYF
14	TRBV19	TRBD1	.	TRBJ1-1	TGTGCCAGTATTATCGGGACAGGGAGTACTGAAGCTTTCTTT	CASIIGTGSTEAFF
15	TRBV5-6	TRBD2	.	TRBJ2-7	TGTGCCAGCAGCTTGGCCGTCTCCCGGGGGGACGAGCAGTACTTC	CASSLAVSRGDEQYF
13	TRBV18	.	.	TRBJ2-2	TGTGCCAGCTCACCGGTATACACCGGGGAGCTGTTTTTT	CASSPVYTGELFF
14	TRBV29-1	TRBD1	few	TRBJ2-2	TGCAGCGTACAGACAGGGGGCAACACCGGGGAGCTGTTTTTT	CSVQTGGNTGELFF
15	TRBV10-2	TRBD1	.	TRBJ1-6	TGCGCCAGCAGGAAGGACAGGTGGGAAGCTTCACCCCTCCACTTT	CASRKDRWEASPLHF
15	TRBV10-1	TRBD1	.	TRBJ2-3	TGCGCCAGCAGTGCCGGGACAGGGATCACAGATACGCAGTATTTT	CASSAGTGITDTQYF
16	TRBV19	.	.	TRBJ2-3	TGTGCCAGTAGTATAGTGGGCGGAGTGAGCACAGATACGCAGTATTTT	CASSIVGGVSTDTQYF
12	TRBV25-1	.	.	TRBJ1-1	TGTGCCAGCATCTCAGGGAACACTGAAGCTTTCTTT	CASISGNTEAFF